The source of this T cell receptor beta chain is a study of Ad26.COV2.S vaccination and SARS-CoV-2 variants. Treatment defined: some 19 received Ad26.COV2.S at low or high dose, single or two shots; 5 received placebo; per-sample allocation not given. The study sampled participants on day 63 after the first vaccine or placebo injection. This table comes from immunoSEQ multiplex PCR, and its TCRdb copy is limited to in-frame clones, with some not included. Counted here are under 600,000 clones, about 88% occurring once; the ten biggest clones make up approximately 1.7%. Study-wide findings and caveats: Reports say spike-specific CD8+ and CD4+ T cell responses covered substantial breadth after vaccination.

The V end lost 2 bases, the J end lost 2 bases, and 15 bases lay between the germline ends. In germline, CDR1 is MNHEY, CDR2 SMNVEV (reference sequence). There are 16 residues in the CDR3. Turning to this clone: Antigen: not known.

This clonotype was obtained from a person aged 18-60 years who received the Ad26.COV2.S COVID-19 vaccine or a placebo. The specimen was peripheral blood, collected in a trial of Ad26.COV2.S vaccine versus placebo. This rearrangement joins TRBV27 to TRBJ1-2, with D perhaps matching TRBD1 (6 bases). The CDR3 here is CASSLNRAPTNYGYTF. CDR3 sequence (DNA): TGTGCCAGCAGTTTAAACAGGGCCCCCACCAACTATGGCTACACCTTC.